The 18 T cell receptor beta chains reported below all come from one sample, sequenced in a study of blood T cell repertoires in COVID-19. Data came from immunoSEQ multiplex PCR; TCRdb stores just in-frame clones and leaves some out. The sample records roughly 60,000 clones, approximately 83% being singletons. Sequenced sample: peripheral blood. These receptors came from a man aged 30 to 39 with COVID-19, enrolled during active disease.

The chain carries TRBV11-3 and TRBJ2-1; TRBD2 might be the D (5 bases). Trimming removed 0 bases at V and 10 bases at J, with 13 bases between. Per germline, CDR1 SGHNT and CDR2 YENEEA. The CDR3 is made up of 14 amino acids. The CDR3 spells CASSLDPSSLEQFF. The DNA for the CDR3 is TGTGCCAGCAGCTTAGATCCTAGCTCCTTGGAGCAGTTCTTC.

This clone is labeled as medium-sized. This rearrangement joins TRBV19 to TRBJ2-3; TRBD2 agrees at 14 bases. J lost 14 bases, V lost 3 bases, and 4 bases had no gene match. Germline-derived CDR1 and CDR2 are LNHDA and SQIVND (reference sequence). There are 13 residues in the CDR3. The CDR3 bases are TGTGCCAGTAGTATCGGGACTAGCGGGAGTTCGTATTTT. Translating gives CASSIGTSGSSYF.

V and J are TRBV28 and TRBJ1-3; 9 bases are shared with TRBD1. Trimming removed 6 bases from V and 1 base from J; junction bases left unmatched: 13. This CDR3 is built from 18 residues. From germline, CDR1 is MDHEN and CDR2 SYDVKM. The CDR3 sequence is CASSPIGQGRWSGNTIYF. CDR3 nucleotides: TGTGCCAGCAGCCCTATCGGACAGGGGAGATGGTCTGGAAACACCATATATTTT.

The V and J genes are TRBV19 and TRBJ1-2, with D possibly matching TRBD1 (5 bases). The CDR3 extends over 13 amino acids. The V gene's germline CDR1 is LNHDA and CDR2 SQIVND (reference sequence). Between the trimmed V and J ends, which lost 3 bases and 4 bases, there was a span of 9 bases. The CDR3 region has the DNA TGTGCCAGTAGTATTGGACACGGCTATGGCTACACCTTC. Translated: CASSIGHGYGYTF.

V and J are TRBV27 and TRBJ2-3; 7 bases align to TRBD2. The CDR3 is made up of 15 amino acids. Unmatched junction bases numbered 6, after V lost 2 bases and J lost 4 bases. Germline CDR1 and CDR2: MNHEY and SMNVEV (reference sequence). This CDR3 is CASSLASGIPDTQYF. In DNA form, the CDR3 reads TGTGCCAGCAGTTTAGCGAGCGGGATCCCAGATACGCAGTATTTT.

In its sample, this clone was seen once. The chain recombines TRBV11-2 with TRBJ2-7; TRBD1 might be the D (5 bases). This CDR3 is built from 15 residues. The V gene's germline CDR1 is SGHAT and CDR2 FQNNGV. Trimming stripped 5 bases from V and 4 bases from J, with 18 bases between. The CDR3 sequence is CASSRTGSLIYEQYF. For the CDR3, the DNA is TGTGCCAGCAGCCGTACAGGCAGCTTGATTTACGAGCAGTACTTC. The whole variable domain, remainder taken from reference TRBV11-2 and TRBJ2-7, is EAGVAQSPRYKIIEKRQSVAFWCNPISGHATLYWYQQILGQGPKLLIQFQNNGVVDDSQLPKDRFSAERLKGVDSTLKIQPAKLEDSAVYLCASSRTGSLIYEQYFGPGTRLTVT.

The chain joins TRBV19 to TRBJ1-1, with TRBD1 as a possible D gene (5 bases). The CDR3 is made up of 14 amino acids. V was pared by 1 base and J by 6 bases, with 12 bases between. The V gene's germline CDR1 is LNHDA and CDR2 SQIVND (reference sequence). CDR3 DNA sequence: TGTGCCAGTAGTATAGGCGGGGGAAGGCCTGAAGCTTTCTTT. Translation gives CASSIGGGRPEAFF.

The chain links TRBV19 to TRBJ2-6; 8 positions agree with TRBD1. Per germline, CDR1 LNHDA and CDR2 SQIVND (reference sequence). CDR3 size: 14 residues. The trim removed 6 bases at V and 7 bases at J, leaving 5 bases unmatched. CDR3: CASRDRARANVLTF. In DNA, the CDR3 is TGTGCCAGTAGGGACAGGGCGCGAGCCAACGTCCTGACTTTC.

This clone was picked up one time. The genes are TRBV30 and TRBJ2-1, with 13 bases fitting TRBD2. Germline V gene lookup returns CDR1 GTSNPN and CDR2 SVGIG (reference sequence). The CDR3 runs to 15 residues. V lost 3 bases and J lost 8; bases outside the gene matches: 7. The DNA of the CDR3 is TGTGCCTGGAGCGAGGGACTAGCGGGGAAGGATGAGCAGTTCTTC. This sequence encodes CAWSEGLAGKDEQFF.

The table lists this clone with a count of one. The chain has TRBV2 and TRBJ2-3; D is ambiguous. The CDR3 consists of 13 residues. From germline, CDR1 is SNHLY and CDR2 FYNNEI. The ends were cut back, 7 bases at V and 3 bases at J, with 11 bases in the middle. CDR3 residues: CASNGRSTDTQYF. DNA of the CDR3: TGTGCCAGCAATGGCAGATCAACAGATACGCAGTATTTT.

Only a few counts were recorded for this clone. This chain connects TRBV18 to TRBJ2-1; a weak D match, TRBD2 (5 bases). The CDR3 has 13 residues. CDR1 and CDR2 from the germline V gene are KGHSH and LQKENI. Deletions cut 0 bases from V and 5 bases from J, with 5 bases between. The CDR3 reads CASSPPRDNEQFF. Written as DNA, the CDR3 is TGTGCCAGCTCACCACCGCGGGACAATGAGCAGTTCTTC.

Note on this clone: At the DNA level, this CDR3 is encoded by other sequences in the same sample as well. The J gene is TRBJ2-1, the V gene TRBV5-4, with 7 bases fitting TRBD1. V gave up 4 bases and J gave up 0 bases; unmatched junction bases: 4. CDR1 and CDR2 (germline): SGHNT, YYREEE (reference sequence). The CDR3 extends over 15 amino acids. CDR3 nucleotides: TGTGCCAGCAGCCCCGACAGGGCCTCCTACAATGAGCAGTTCTTC. Encoded protein: CASSPDRASYNEQFF.

The chain couples TRBV7-6 to TRBJ2-3; 7 bases agree with TRBD2. The CDR3 consists of 18 residues. V was pared by 5 bases and J by 2 bases, with 16 bases of the junction left unmatched. From germline, CDR1 is SGHVS and CDR2 FNYEAQ. CDR3 protein: CASSPGRRGLVYTDTQYF. As DNA, the CDR3 is TGTGCCAGCAGCCCTGGGAGGCGAGGACTAGTCTACACAGATACGCAGTATTTT.

This chain links TRBV2 with TRBJ1-1, with 10 bases matching TRBD1. V gave up 3 bases and J gave up 5 bases; unmatched junction bases: 3. The CDR3 has 14 amino acids. The germline CDR1 and CDR2 sequences are SNHLY and FYNNEI. The CDR3 protein is CASSEGQGRTEAFF. CDR3 in DNA: TGTGCCAGCAGTGAGGGACAGGGGCGAACTGAAGCTTTCTTT.

J is TRBJ2-3 and V is TRBV7-8; 10 bases line up with TRBD2. Germline trimming cut 5 bases from V and 3 bases from J; bases unmatched to any gene: 5. The CDR3 extends over 15 amino acids. The V gene's germline CDR1 is SGHVS and CDR2 FQNEAQ. Here the CDR3 reads CASSRAGGPTDTQYF. As DNA, the CDR3 is TGTGCCAGCAGCCGAGCGGGAGGGCCGACAGATACGCAGTATTTT. The full variable domain, in which reference TRBV7-8 and TRBJ2-3 provide the parts outside the CDR3, is GAGVSQSPRYKVAKRGQDVALRCDPISGHVSLFWYQQALGQGPEFLTYFQNEAQLDKSGLPSDRFFAERPEGSVSTLKIQRTQQEDSAVYLCASSRAGGPTDTQYFGPGTRLTVL.

This clone was detected only once. The rearrangement joins TRBV19 to TRBJ2-7, with TRBD2 identical over 14 bases. Per the germline V gene, CDR1 is LNHDA and CDR2 is SQIVND (reference sequence). This CDR3 contains 17 residues. Trimming took 6 bases from V and 6 from J; bases not matched to a gene: 13. For the CDR3, the DNA is TGTGCCAGTAGCCGGACTAGCGGGAGGATAAAGGCGGGCGAGCAGTACTTC. As protein: CASSRTSGRIKAGEQYF.

This clone has only a few counts. The chain combines TRBV20-1 with TRBJ2-1; 9 nucleotides agree with TRBD2. The CDR3 is made up of 14 amino acids. V lost 3 bases and J lost 6; bases outside the gene matches: 6. The V gene's germline CDR1 is DFQATT and CDR2 SNEGSKA (reference sequence). The CDR3 DNA reads TGCAGTGCTAGTGGCGGACTAGCGTCCAATGAGCAGTTCTTC. Its protein is CSASGGLASNEQFF.

The rearrangement joins TRBV30 to TRBJ1-2, with TRBD1 identical over 10 bases. The CDR3 runs to 15 residues. The V and J ends lost 2 bases and 8 bases, in that order; junction bases with no gene match: 11. CDR1 GTSNPN and CDR2 SVGIG come from the germline V gene (reference sequence). In DNA form, the CDR3 reads TGTGCCTGGAGTCCACAGGGACAGGGGAAGCAGGGCTACACCTTC. It encodes CAWSPQGQGKQGYTF.